This T cell receptor (beta chain) was sequenced in a study of cytomegalovirus exposure and HLA in healthy donors. 13 Jbeta primers and 60 Vbeta primers were used for the PCR. The repertoire was sequenced with immunoSEQ multiplex PCR; TCRdb's copy has only in-frame clones and lacks some. The sample includes more than 150,000 clones, roughly 80% of them seen just once. About this clone itself: Its antigen remains unidentified.

Findings and limits, study-wide: Diagnosis of cytomegalovirus status made by the classifier reportedly showed high specificity and sensitivity.

From germline, CDR1 is MNHEY and CDR2 SMNVEV (reference sequence). The CDR3 totals 14 residues. Trimming removed 3 bases at V and 6 bases at J, with 14 bases between. This rearrangement joins TRBV27 to TRBJ1-2; TRBD1 is a possible D gene (6 bases). The sequenced sample consisted of PBMCs. The source of this sequence is a man aged 50-59 years in good health and CMV-seronegative. CDR3 amino acids: CASSLSRGTNGYTF. CDR3 bases: TGTGCCAGCAGTTTGTCCAGGGGAACAAATGGCTACACCTTC.